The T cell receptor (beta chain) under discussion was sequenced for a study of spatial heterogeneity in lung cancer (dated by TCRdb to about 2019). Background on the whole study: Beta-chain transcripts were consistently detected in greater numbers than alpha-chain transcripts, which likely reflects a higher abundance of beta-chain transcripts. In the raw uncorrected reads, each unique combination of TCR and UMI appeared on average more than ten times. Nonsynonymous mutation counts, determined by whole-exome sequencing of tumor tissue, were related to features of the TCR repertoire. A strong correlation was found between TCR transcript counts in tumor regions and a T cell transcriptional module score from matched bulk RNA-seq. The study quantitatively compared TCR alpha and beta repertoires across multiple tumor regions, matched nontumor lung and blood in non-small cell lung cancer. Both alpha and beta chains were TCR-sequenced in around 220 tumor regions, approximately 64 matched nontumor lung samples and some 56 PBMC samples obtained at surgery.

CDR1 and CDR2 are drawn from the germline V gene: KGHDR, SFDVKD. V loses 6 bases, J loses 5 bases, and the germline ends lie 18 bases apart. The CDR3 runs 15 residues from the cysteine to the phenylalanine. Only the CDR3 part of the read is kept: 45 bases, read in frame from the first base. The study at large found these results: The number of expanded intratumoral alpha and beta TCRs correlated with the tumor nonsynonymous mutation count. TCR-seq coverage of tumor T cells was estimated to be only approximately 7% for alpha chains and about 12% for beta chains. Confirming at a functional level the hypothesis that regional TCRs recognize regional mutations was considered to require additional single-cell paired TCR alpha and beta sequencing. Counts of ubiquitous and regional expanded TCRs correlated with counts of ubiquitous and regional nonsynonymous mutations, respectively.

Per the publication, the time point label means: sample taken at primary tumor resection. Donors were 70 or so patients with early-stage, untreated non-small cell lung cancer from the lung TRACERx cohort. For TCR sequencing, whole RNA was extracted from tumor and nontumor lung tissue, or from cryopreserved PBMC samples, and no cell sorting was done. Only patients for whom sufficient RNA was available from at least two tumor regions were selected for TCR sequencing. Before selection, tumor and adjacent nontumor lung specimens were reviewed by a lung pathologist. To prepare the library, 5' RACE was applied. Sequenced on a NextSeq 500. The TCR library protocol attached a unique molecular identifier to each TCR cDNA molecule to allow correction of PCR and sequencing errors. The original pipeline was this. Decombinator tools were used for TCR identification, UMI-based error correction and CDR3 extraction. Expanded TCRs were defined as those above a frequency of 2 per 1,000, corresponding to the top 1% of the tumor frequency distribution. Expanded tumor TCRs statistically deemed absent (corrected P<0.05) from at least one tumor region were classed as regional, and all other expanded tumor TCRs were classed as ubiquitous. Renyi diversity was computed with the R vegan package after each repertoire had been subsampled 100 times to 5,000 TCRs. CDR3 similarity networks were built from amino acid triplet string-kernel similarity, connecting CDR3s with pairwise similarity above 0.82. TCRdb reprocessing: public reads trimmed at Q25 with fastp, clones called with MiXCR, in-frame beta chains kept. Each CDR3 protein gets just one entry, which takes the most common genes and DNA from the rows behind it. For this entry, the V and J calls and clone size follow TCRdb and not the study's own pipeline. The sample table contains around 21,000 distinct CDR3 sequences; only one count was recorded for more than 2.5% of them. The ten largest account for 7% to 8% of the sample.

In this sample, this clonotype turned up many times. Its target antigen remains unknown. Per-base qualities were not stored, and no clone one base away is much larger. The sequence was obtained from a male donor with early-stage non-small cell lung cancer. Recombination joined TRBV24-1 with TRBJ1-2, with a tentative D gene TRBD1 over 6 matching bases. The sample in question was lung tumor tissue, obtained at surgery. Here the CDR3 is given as CATSRGPGTPYGYTF. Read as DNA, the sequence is TGTGCCACCAGTCGAGGACCCGGGACACCTTATGGCTACACCTTC.